The 3 T cell receptor beta chains given below trace back to one sample, sequenced in a study of vaccination effects on CD4 cells after COVID-19. Pools of viral peptides were used by the ViraFEST assay to expand antigen-specific CD4+ T cells ahead of sequencing. With roughly 10 days of culture completed, CD4+ T cells were isolated. Each participant was administered two doses of either the BNT162b2 or the mRNA-1273 vaccine. Generated by immunoSEQ multiplex PCR, the TCRdb table keeps only in-frame clones and is missing some. The sample yields 30,000 to 40,000 clones, around 80% seen once. The antigens for these receptors are not known. The sample here was CD4+ T cells from PBMCs cultured with HCoV-NL63 spike peptides, taken after COVID-19 vaccination. Receptor source: a human donor who received a COVID-19 vaccine. Some clones in this sample may be carry-over from other donors' samples.

The genes are TRBV5-1 and TRBJ1-1; TRBD1 matches 9 bases. V shed 4 bases, J shed 5 bases, and the junction held 6 bases outside the gene matches. The CDR3 is made up of 14 amino acids. CDR1 and CDR2 from the germline V gene are SGHRS and YFSETQ. The CDR3 here is CASSGGTGYTEAFF. The CDR3 coding sequence is TGCGCCAGCAGCGGCGGGACAGGGTATACTGAAGCTTTCTTT.

The sample holds a few counts of this clone. The chain is built from TRBV7-9 and TRBJ1-2; D possibly corresponds to TRBD1 (6 bases). There are 13 residues in the CDR3. Germline loops: CDR1 SEHNR, CDR2 FQNEAQ (reference sequence). V was pared by 1 base and J by 8 bases, with 11 bases between. The CDR3 nucleotides read TGTGCCAGCAGCTTAGTACAGGGCGTAGGCTACACCTTC. This translates into CASSLVQGVGYTF.

The rearrangement joins TRBV7-3 to TRBJ2-2; 11 bases map to TRBD1. The CDR3 extends over 15 amino acids. Per germline, CDR1 SGHTA and CDR2 FQGTGA. The V segment lost 4 bases and the J segment 6 bases; nucleotides outside the gene matches: 4. The chain's CDR3 is CASSSPGQGAGELFF. CDR3 bases: TGTGCCAGCAGCTCTCCGGGACAGGGGGCCGGGGAGCTGTTTTTT.